The clone carrying this T cell receptor (beta chain) was recorded at least ten times. The data originate from a study of T cells in Graves' hyperthyroidism and ophthalmopathy. V dropped 6 bases and J dropped 7; count of bases not matched to a gene: 6. Per the germline V gene, CDR1 is DFQATT and CDR2 is SNEGSKA (reference sequence). The CDR3 covers 11 residues. Regions amplified from RNA transcripts were the TCR beta CDR3 regions. The TCR CDR3 was amplified in a first-round RT-PCR using the HTBI primer set. MiXCR, run by TCRdb on the multiplex PCR reads, gives a single entry per CDR3 protein. Altogether 550,000 to 800,000 distinct CDR3 sequences are present, roughly 15% being singletons, with the ten largest covering 8.4%.

The receptor was isolated from a man between 18 and 29 years old with Graves' hyperthyroidism. This sequence joins TRBV20-1 and TRBJ2-7, with TRBD2 matching 7 bases. Sequencing was performed on blood. The CDR3 loop is CSARGVGEQYF. As DNA, the CDR3 is TGCAGTGCCCGGGGGGTCGGTGAGCAGTACTTC.